This passage covers 7 T cell receptor beta chains from one sample sequenced in a study of T cell responses to AZD1222 COVID-19 vaccine. Measured with immunoSEQ multiplex PCR; TCRdb has only the in-frame clones, and not every one. The table records some 81,000 clones, 75% to 95% of them present only once. The starting material was peripheral blood, obtained 28 days after the second AZD1222 dose. The receptors were gathered from an adult who received the AZD1222 COVID-19 vaccine.

The chain couples TRBV2 to TRBJ1-3; TRBD1 might be the D (6 bases). The ends were cut back, 6 bases at V and 0 bases at J, with 9 bases in the middle. Germline V gene data show CDR1 as SNHLY and CDR2 as FYNNEI. The CDR3 runs to 14 residues. The CDR3 nucleotides are TGTGCCAGCAGCCCGACAGGCTCTGGAAACACCATATATTTT. Residues: CASSPTGSGNTIYF.

The chain is built from TRBV20-1 and TRBJ2-3; 12 bases match TRBD2. This CDR3 spans 15 amino acids. The ends lost 3 bases at V and 4 bases at J; junction bases unmatched: 5. CDR1 DFQATT and CDR2 SNEGSKA come from the germline V gene (reference sequence). The CDR3, as DNA: TGCAGTGCTAGTCGGCTAGCGGGAGGGGCAGATACGCAGTATTTT. This translates into CSASRLAGGADTQYF.

The chain uses TRBV5-4 and TRBJ2-5, with a tentative D call TRBD1 (6 bases). V dropped 2 bases and J dropped 3 bases, with 8 bases sitting between them. The CDR3 runs 13 residues. Germline CDR1 reads SGHNT; CDR2 reads YYREEE (reference sequence). This CDR3 is CASSLKGEETQYF. The CDR3 DNA reads TGTGCCAGCAGCTTAAAGGGGGAAGAGACCCAGTACTTC.

The chain couples TRBV25-1 to TRBJ1-2, with D unresolved. With 4 bases removed from V and 8 bases from J, the gap between germline ends came to 11 bases. The CDR3 covers 12 residues. CDR1 is MGHDK, CDR2 SYGVNS, per germline. The CDR3 DNA reads TGTGCCAGCAGTGGTGAAGACTGGGGCTACACCTTC. This encodes CASSGEDWGYTF.

The chain recombines TRBV10-2 with TRBJ2-7; no clear D. This CDR3 comprises 12 residues. Trimming took 6 bases from V and 0 from J, leaving 6 bases between them. Looked up from germline, CDR1 is WSHSY and CDR2 is SAAADI. The CDR3 DNA follows: TGCGCCAGCAGGACCCTCTCCTACGAGCAGTACTTC. As protein: CASRTLSYEQYF.

V is TRBV6-5 and J is TRBJ1-4; perhaps TRBD1 as D (6 bases). This CDR3 is built from 16 residues. V was trimmed by 0 bases and J by 6 bases, leaving 14 bases between them. Germline V gives CDR1 MNHEY, CDR2 SVGAGI. The CDR3 spells CASSYSNYRVDEKLFF. The CDR3, as DNA: TGTGCCAGCAGTTACTCGAATTACAGGGTGGATGAAAAACTGTTTTTT.

The chain uses TRBV5-1 and TRBJ2-2; 9 positions agree with TRBD1. CDR1 is SGHRS, CDR2 YFSETQ, per germline. The CDR3 loop spans 17 amino acids. V lost 3 bases to trimming and J lost 1 base; unmatched junction nucleotides: 7. CDR3 amino acids: CASSSLTGGQNTGELFF. In DNA, the CDR3 is TGCGCCAGCAGCTCCCTTACAGGGGGCCAGAACACCGGGGAGCTGTTTTTT. Drawing the rest from reference TRBV5-1 and TRBJ2-2, the complete variable domain is KAGVTQTPRYLIKTRGQQVTLSCSPISGHRSVSWYQQTPGQGLQFLFEYFSETQRNKGNFPGRFSGRQFSNSRSEMNVSTLELGDSALYLCASSSLTGGQNTGELFFGEGSRLTVL.